One sample yielded the 32 T cell receptor beta chains listed below, sequenced in a study of T cells in localized non-small cell lung cancer (dated by TCRdb to 2019 to 2021). The library was generated by the immunoSEQ multiplex PCR assay. Entries here come from immuneACCESS through TCRdb and include only in-frame sequences with V and J called. Some clones fail to appear in such tables; in the studies checked, an unresolved V gene covers under half of the shortfall, and the cause of the remainder is unknown. Present in this sample are over a thousand clones, 25% to 35% of which were seen just once. 20% to 25% of the sample goes to the ten largest clones. Here the sequenced sample was normal lung tissue next to the tumor, taken before any cancer treatment. The source of these receptors is a man aged 35 to 69 with stage II squamous cell lung carcinoma.

This clone was observed a handful of times. The chain couples TRBV11-3 to TRBJ2-1; D remains ambiguous. Trimming shortened V by 1 base and J by 4 bases, and 8 bases separated the two germline ends. The CDR3 runs 14 residues. The germline gives CDR1 SGHNT, CDR2 YENEEA. The CDR3 spells CASSLGGFYNEQFF. DNA for the CDR3: TGTGCCAGCAGCTTAGGCGGCTTTTACAATGAGCAGTTCTTC.

This clone has only a few counts. This chain joins TRBV6-8 and TRBJ1-1, with TRBD1 matching over 7 bases. The germline V gene encodes CDR1 MNHGY and CDR2 SAAAGT. V lost 8 bases to trimming and J lost 0 bases; unmatched junction nucleotides: 18. The CDR3 is made up of 18 amino acids. CDR3 sequence: CASQMGTGEVGMNTEAFF. The CDR3 nucleotides read TGTGCCAGCCAAATGGGAACAGGGGAGGTTGGGATGAACACTGAAGCTTTCTTT.

There are a few counts of this clone. The V gene is TRBV11-3, the J gene TRBJ2-3; 14 bases align to TRBD2. The V segment lost 3 bases and the J segment 6 bases; nucleotides outside the gene matches: 17. The CDR3 has 20 residues. CDR1 SGHNT and CDR2 YENEEA come from the germline V gene. CDR3 sequence reads: CASSFRRTSGGTSHIDTQYF. The CDR3 bases are TGTGCCAGCAGCTTCAGGAGGACTAGCGGGGGGACCTCCCACATCGATACGCAGTATTTT.

This clone was seen a few times. V usage is TRBV7-2 and J usage is TRBJ2-1; D possibly corresponds to TRBD2 (6 bases). Trimming shortened V by 2 bases and J by 6 bases, and 17 bases separated the two germline ends. The CDR3 covers 16 residues. From germline, CDR1 is SGHTA and CDR2 FQGNSA. The CDR3 loop is CASSLTRLESSNEQFF. The DNA of the CDR3 is TGTGCCAGCAGCTTAACTAGACTAGAATCTAGCAATGAGCAGTTCTTC.

J is TRBJ2-2 and V is TRBV5-1; D may be TRBD1 (6 bases). Trimming shortened V by 4 bases and J by 3 bases, and 10 bases separated the two germline ends. This CDR3 is 14 amino acids long. CDR1 and CDR2 from the germline V gene are SGHRS and YFSETQ. The CDR3 sequence is CASSDRSYTGELFF. In DNA, the CDR3 is TGCGCCAGCAGCGACAGGTCGTACACCGGGGAGCTGTTTTTT. Complete variable domain (other parts from reference TRBV5-1 and TRBJ2-2): KAGVTQTPRYLIKTRGQQVTLSCSPISGHRSVSWYQQTPGQGLQFLFEYFSETQRNKGNFPGRFSGRQFSNSRSEMNVSTLELGDSALYLCASSDRSYTGELFFGEGSRLTVL.

The rearrangement uses TRBV9 and TRBJ2-7; maybe TRBD2 (6 bases). The CDR3 length is 13 residues. V was clipped by 2 bases and J by 6 bases, with 12 bases between them. Germline V gene sequence: CDR1 SGDLS, CDR2 YYNGEE. The CDR3: CASSVWDSGEQYF. The CDR3 nucleotides read TGTGCCAGCAGCGTGTGGGATAGCGGCGAGCAGTACTTC.

This clone was detected a few times. The rearrangement uses TRBV28 and TRBJ1-3; 10 bases are a match to TRBD1. V gave up 5 bases and J gave up 12 bases; unmatched junction bases: 13. The CDR3 runs to 15 residues. Germline CDR1 MDHEN, CDR2 SYDVKM. CDR3 in DNA: TGTGCCAGCAGTCTCCCGGGACAGGGGATTGGGGACATATATTTT. It translates to CASSLPGQGIGDIYF.

By share, this clone ranks as medium-sized. This rearrangement joins TRBV9 to TRBJ2-1, with TRBD1 matching 11 bases. The CDR3 extends over 16 amino acids. The V gene's germline CDR1 is SGDLS and CDR2 YYNGEE. With V trimmed by 4 bases and J by 2 bases, 5 bases remained unmatched. Here the CDR3 reads CASSPQGQGAYNEQFF. DNA of the CDR3: TGTGCCAGCAGCCCCCAGGGACAGGGGGCCTACAATGAGCAGTTCTTC.

The V gene is TRBV5-1, the J gene TRBJ1-2, with 8 bases aligning to TRBD1. Germline assignment: CDR1 SGHRS and CDR2 YFSETQ. The CDR3 consists of 15 residues. V lost 3 bases to trimming and J lost 4 bases; unmatched junction nucleotides: 8. The CDR3 loop is CASSSGQGTSYGYTF. The CDR3 DNA reads TGCGCCAGCAGCTCTGGACAGGGAACCTCCTATGGCTACACCTTC.

This rearrangement joins TRBV28 to TRBJ2-7; D remains unclear. The CDR3 extends over 12 amino acids. The V gene lost 6 bases and the J gene lost 2 bases, with 8 bases spanning the gap. Germline V gene lookup returns CDR1 MDHEN and CDR2 SYDVKM. This CDR3 is CASSPWTYEQYF. The CDR3 nucleotides are TGTGCCAGCAGCCCCTGGACCTACGAGCAGTACTTC.

This clone has a handful of counts. This rearrangement joins TRBV11-3 to TRBJ2-7; 7 positions agree with TRBD1. Germline V gene sequence: CDR1 SGHNT, CDR2 YENEEA. The CDR3 covers 15 residues. Trimming cost V 6 bases and J 1 base; bases outside gene matches: 9. CDR3 protein: CASRETGHSSYEQYF. CDR3 coding DNA: TGTGCCAGCAGGGAGACAGGGCATTCTTCCTACGAGCAGTACTTC.

The chain has TRBV15 and TRBJ1-4, with TRBD1 matching over 7 bases. Germline V gene data show CDR1 as LNHNV and CDR2 as YYDKDF (reference sequence). Losses at the gene ends were 5 bases for V and 6 bases for J; bases not matched to a gene: 6. The CDR3 length is 14 residues. The CDR3 nucleotides are TGTGCCACCAGCTCAGGGGGGGAGCATGAAAAACTGTTTTTT. Protein: CATSSGGEHEKLFF.

This chain links TRBV11-3 with TRBJ1-4; D is uncertain. Germline values: CDR1 SGHNT, CDR2 YENEEA. With 2 bases removed from V and 5 bases from J, the gap between germline ends came to 12 bases. The length of the CDR3 is 15 residues. CDR3 residues: CASSLSWQNNEKLFF. DNA for the CDR3: TGTGCCAGCAGCTTAAGTTGGCAGAACAATGAAAAACTGTTTTTT.

This rearrangement joins TRBV6-8 to TRBJ1-1, with a possible D match to TRBD1 (5 bases). In germline, CDR1 is MNHGY, CDR2 SAAAGT. The CDR3 has 12 amino acids. V shed 2 bases and J shed 7 bases, with 8 bases lying between them. CDR3 in amino acids: CASSYGGVEAFF. CDR3 coding DNA: TGTGCCAGCAGTTACGGGGGGGTTGAAGCTTTCTTT.

Only a few counts were recorded for this clone. The chain couples TRBV11-3 to TRBJ1-1; D might be TRBD1 (5 bases). CDR3 length: 15 residues. The germline gives CDR1 SGHNT, CDR2 YENEEA. V was clipped by 6 bases and J by 0 bases, with 14 bases between them. The CDR3 coding sequence is TGTGCCAGCAGACCGGACACAAGAATGAACACTGAAGCTTTCTTT. Its translation: CASRPDTRMNTEAFF. The whole variable domain, filled in from reference TRBV11-3 and TRBJ1-1, reads EAGVVQSPRYKIIEKKQPVAFWCNPISGHNTLYWYLQNLGQGPELLIRYENEEAVDDSQLPKDRFSAERLKGVDSTLKIQPAELGDSAVYLCASRPDTRMNTEAFFGQGTRLTVV.

This clone occurred a few times. The J gene is TRBJ2-7, the V gene TRBV7-4; 8 nucleotides match TRBD1. Germline assignment: CDR1 SGHVT and CDR2 SQSDAQ. V shed 2 bases and J 4 bases; nucleotides not matched to a gene: 7. This CDR3 contains 15 residues. The CDR3 DNA follows: TGTGCCAGCAGCTTACTGGACAGGGAAGGTTACGAGCAGTACTTC. This encodes CASSLLDREGYEQYF.

The V and J genes are TRBV4-1 and TRBJ1-2, with D possibly being TRBD1 (5 bases). V lost 0 bases to trimming and J lost 5 bases, with 16 bases between them. The CDR3 spans 16 residues. Germline assignment: CDR1 MGHRA and CDR2 YSYEKL. The DNA for the CDR3 is TGCGCCAGCAGCCAAGAGTGGAGGACGGGGGGGTATGGCTACACCTTC. Amino acids: CASSQEWRTGGYGYTF.

This chain links TRBV6-8 with TRBJ1-4; D is unclear. Deletions cut 0 bases from V and 1 base from J, with 3 bases between. There are 14 residues in the CDR3. Germline CDR1 reads MNHGY; CDR2 reads SAAAGT. CDR3 loop: CASSYSITNEKLFF. The CDR3 coding sequence is TGTGCCAGCAGTTACTCGATAACTAATGAAAAACTGTTTTTT.

The table lists this clone with a few counts. The gene calls are TRBV6-8 and TRBJ2-1, with D tentatively TRBD2 (6 bases). Germline lookup yields CDR1 MNHGY and CDR2 SAAAGT. This CDR3 comprises 15 residues. Trimming cost V 7 bases and J 6 bases, with 19 bases left between them. The CDR3 sequence is CASNLAAEAFNEQFF. CDR3 nucleotides: TGTGCCAGCAATTTAGCGGCCGAAGCTTTCAATGAGCAGTTCTTC.

This chain uses TRBV11-3 with TRBJ2-1; 14 bases fit TRBD2. The germline gives CDR1 SGHNT, CDR2 YENEEA. This CDR3 spans 17 amino acids. V dropped 6 bases and J dropped 7; count of bases not matched to a gene: 11. CDR3 sequence: CASSQRGLAGDSNEQFF. DNA of the CDR3: TGTGCCAGCAGTCAAAGGGGACTAGCGGGGGATTCGAATGAGCAGTTCTTC.

This clone was counted only a few times. The gene calls are TRBV6-8 and TRBJ1-6; a possible D gene is TRBD1 (5 bases). V gave up 6 bases and J gave up 5 bases, with 11 bases separating them. The CDR3 covers 14 residues. Germline-derived CDR1 and CDR2 are MNHGY and SAAAGT. The chain's CDR3 is CASRSRGDNSPLHF. CDR3 coding DNA: TGTGCCAGCAGGTCGCGGGGGGATAATTCACCCCTCCACTTT.

The J gene is TRBJ1-5, the V gene TRBV11-3; weak D call: TRBD1 (6 bases). This CDR3 contains 16 residues. Germline CDR1 is SGHNT and CDR2 is YENEEA. Trimming pared 5 bases from V and 0 bases from J, leaving 14 bases between. CDR3 amino acids: CASSPRQDYSNQPQHF. In DNA, the CDR3 is TGTGCCAGCAGCCCGCGACAGGATTATAGCAATCAGCCCCAGCATTTT.

In its sample, this clone was seen a few times. The V gene is TRBV11-3, the J gene TRBJ1-1, with 7 bases lining up with TRBD1. This CDR3 has 15 amino acids. Germline CDR1 and CDR2: SGHNT and YENEEA. The trim removed 5 bases at V and 3 bases at J, leaving 9 bases unmatched. This chain's CDR3 is CASSERTGWDTEAFF. The CDR3 DNA reads as TGTGCCAGCAGCGAGAGGACAGGCTGGGACACTGAAGCTTTCTTT.

This clone appeared a few times. The chain has TRBV1 and TRBJ2-7; TRBD2, the table's D call, was not compared with the DNA. TRBV1 is described as a pseudogene. The CDR3 loop spans 16 amino acids. The CDR3 nucleotides are TGCACCAGCAGCCCCCTGACTAGCGGGAGCTCCTACGAGCAGTACTTC. Translation gives CTSSPLTSGSSYEQYF.

This clone showed up just a few times. This chain joins TRBV19 and TRBJ2-2; tentatively, D is TRBD2 (6 bases). This CDR3 comprises 16 residues. Trimming took 8 bases from V and 2 from J, leaving 18 bases between them. Germline lookup yields CDR1 LNHDA and CDR2 SQIVND (reference sequence). The chain's CDR3 is CASQPLGGPNTGELFF. Written as DNA, the CDR3 is TGTGCCAGTCAGCCCTTGGGGGGACCTAACACCGGGGAGCTGTTTTTT.

J is TRBJ2-3 and V is TRBV19; the match to TRBD2 covers 7 bases. Unmatched junction bases numbered 7, after V lost 3 bases and J lost 4 bases. From germline, CDR1 is LNHDA and CDR2 SQIVND (reference sequence). This CDR3 has 15 amino acids. CDR3 loop: CASSMGGRASDTQYF. The DNA for the CDR3 is TGTGCCAGTAGTATGGGAGGGAGGGCCTCAGATACGCAGTATTTT.

This clone has just a few counts. This chain links TRBV28 with TRBJ2-7; 8 positions match TRBD1. J gave up 7 bases and V 3 bases, and 5 bases lay outside the gene matches. Germline values: CDR1 MDHEN, CDR2 SYDVKM. CDR3 length: 13 residues. The CDR3: CASSLQGAQEQYF. The CDR3 bases are TGTGCCAGCAGTTTGCAGGGGGCTCAAGAGCAGTACTTC.

The chain links TRBV11-3 to TRBJ1-6, with TRBD1 matching over 9 bases. Looked up from germline, CDR1 is SGHNT and CDR2 is YENEEA. The CDR3 is 15 residues long. The V and J ends lost 5 bases and 10 bases, in that order; junction bases with no gene match: 9. CDR3 nucleotide sequence: TGTGCCAGCAGCCGGGGACAGGGTGGGAACTCACCCCTCCACTTT. Residues: CASSRGQGGNSPLHF.

The rearrangement links TRBV19 to TRBJ2-2; perhaps TRBD1 as D (5 bases). V lost 1 base and J lost 7, with 10 bases in between. In germline, CDR1 is LNHDA, CDR2 SQIVND (reference sequence). The CDR3 length is 14 residues. CDR3 residues: CASSIVQGGGELFF. The CDR3 DNA reads as TGTGCCAGTAGTATAGTCCAGGGCGGCGGGGAGCTGTTTTTT.

This clone has just one count. The chain is built from TRBV28 and TRBJ1-6, with 7 bases aligning to TRBD1. J gave up 9 bases and V 7 bases, and 9 bases lay outside the gene matches. From germline, CDR1 is MDHEN and CDR2 SYDVKM. The CDR3 loop spans 14 amino acids. For the CDR3, the DNA is TGTGCCAGCACCTTAGGGGGCTCTCGTTCACCCCTCCACTTT. Its protein product is CASTLGGSRSPLHF.

This clone was seen a handful of times. The chain links TRBV6-8 to TRBJ2-7, with D perhaps TRBD2 (5 bases). This CDR3 has 15 amino acids. Trimming stripped 7 bases from V and 4 bases from J, with 20 bases between. CDR1 MNHGY and CDR2 SAAAGT come from the germline V gene. CDR3 bases: TGTGCCAGCACCGGAGGTGGGAGCTATGGGTACGAGCAGTACTTC. Translation gives CASTGGGSYGYEQYF.

This clone was seen only a few times. The J gene is TRBJ2-1, the V gene TRBV9; TRBD2 is a possible D gene (6 bases). The CDR3 totals 16 residues. Trimming cost V 5 bases and J 8 bases, with 23 bases left between them. Germline V CDR1 and CDR2: SGDLS, YYNGEE. For the CDR3, the DNA is TGTGCCAGCAGTGAAGCGAGGGGACTTAGAGGGGATGAGCAGTTCTTC. Translation gives CASSEARGLRGDEQFF.